These T cell receptor beta chains were read from a single sample in a study of blood T cell repertoires in COVID-19. The repertoire was sequenced with immunoSEQ multiplex PCR; TCRdb's copy has only in-frame clones and lacks some. The data contain about 140,000 clones, roughly nine tenths of them singletons. Sequencing used peripheral blood. The receptors here all came from a human donor in a cohort sampled during active COVID-19. Both conserved end residues are part of each CDR3. D genes are given only for firm matches. Size tells how often a clone was seen (once, few, many) or the class of an expanded clone, and some rows leave it out.

>TRBJ1-2|TRBV5-4|-|-
CASSSRGAGYGYTF
TGTGCCAGCAGCTCCCGGGGAGCGGGCTATGGCTACACCTTC
>TRBJ1-2|TRBV12-3/TRBV12-4|-|once
CATGGFDGYTF
TGTGCCACGGGGGGCTTCGATGGCTACACCTTC
>TRBJ1-2|TRBV4-3|TRBD1|-
CASSQGSPGQGARYGYTF
TGCGCCAGCAGCCAGGGTAGTCCGGGACAGGGGGCCAGATATGGCTACACCTTC
>TRBJ2-1|TRBV9|-|-
CASGDNEQFF
TGTGCCAGCGGAGACAATGAGCAGTTCTTC
>TRBJ2-7|TRBV4-1|TRBD1|-
CASSHRRTGASSSYEQYF
TGCGCCAGCAGCCACCGCAGGACAGGGGCCTCTAGCTCCTACGAGCAGTACTTC
>TRBJ1-4|TRBV2|-|-
CARGGPTNEKLFF
TGTGCCAGGGGTGGGCCAACTAATGAAAAACTGTTTTTT
>TRBJ1-5|TRBV6-5|-|-
CASSYNRNQPQHF
TGTGCCAGCAGTTACAACAGAAATCAGCCCCAGCATTTT
>TRBJ1-1|TRBV2|-|-
CASPDTEAFF
TGTGCCAGCCCCGACACTGAAGCTTTCTTT
>TRBJ2-5|TRBV3-1/TRBV3-2|-|-
CASSQVDGETQYF
TGTGCCAGCAGCCAAGTTGACGGGGAGACCCAGTACTTC
>TRBJ1-5|TRBV24-1|-|-
CATSDERESNQPQHF
TGTGCCACCAGTGACGAGAGGGAAAGCAATCAGCCCCAGCATTTT
>TRBJ2-3|TRBV28|TRBD2|-
CASQPGLASDTQYF
TGTGCCAGCCAGCCCGGACTAGCATCAGATACGCAGTATTTT
>TRBJ2-2|TRBV9|TRBD2|-
CASSSRTSGHTGELFF
TGTGCCAGCAGCTCACGGACTAGCGGCCACACCGGGGAGCTGTTTTTT
>TRBJ2-7|TRBV27|TRBD1|-
CASSRTGLSYEQYF
TGTGCCAGCAGTCGGACAGGGCTCTCCTACGAGCAGTACTTC
>TRBJ2-7|TRBV23-1|TRBD2|-
CASNPDTGGYF
TGCGCCAGCAATCCGGACACGGGGGGGTACTTC
>TRBJ1-2|TRBV28|-|-
CASSLGQPYGYTF
TGTGCCAGCAGTTTGGGGCAGCCTTATGGCTACACCTTC
>TRBJ2-1|TRBV7-9|TRBD2|-
CASSSPGLALDNEQFF
TGTGCCAGCAGCTCGCCGGGACTAGCCTTGGACAATGAGCAGTTCTTC
>TRBJ2-7|TRBV6-6|TRBD2|-
CASSYVTSAYEQYF
TGTGCCAGCAGTTACGTGACTAGCGCCTACGAGCAGTACTTC
>TRBJ2-3|TRBV6-5|TRBD1|-
CASRGTGGMGTQYF
TGTGCCAGCAGGGGGACAGGGGGCATGGGTACGCAGTATTTT
>TRBJ2-3|TRBV9|TRBD2|-
CASRTGLAGVPDTQYF
TGTGCCAGCAGAACGGGACTAGCGGGAGTTCCAGATACGCAGTATTTT
>TRBJ2-6|TRBV27|TRBD1|-
CASSLGSTGFLSGANVLTF
TGTGCCAGCAGTTTAGGGTCGACAGGGTTCCTCTCTGGGGCCAACGTCCTGACTTTC
>TRBJ2-7|TRBV9|TRBD1|-
CASSVGQGIYEQYF
TGTGCCAGCAGCGTAGGACAGGGGATATACGAGCAGTACTTC
>TRBJ1-5|TRBV3-1/TRBV3-2|-|-
CASSQGSDGGHPQHF
TGTGCCAGCAGCCAAGGATCTGATGGTGGGCATCCCCAGCATTTT
>TRBJ2-1|TRBV6-5|-|-
CASPRARLEYNEQFF
TGTGCCAGCCCGAGAGCCCGGTTGGAGTACAATGAGCAGTTCTTC
>TRBJ2-5|TRBV5-1|TRBD1|once
CASSFVGQGETQYF
TGCGCCAGCAGCTTTGTGGGACAGGGGGAGACCCAGTACTTC
>TRBJ1-5|TRBV7-9|TRBD1|-
CASSLGGDSVDNQPQHF
TGTGCCAGCAGCTTAGGGGGGGACAGTGTGGACAATCAGCCCCAGCATTTT
>TRBJ2-7|TRBV6-2/TRBV6-3|-|-
CASSYFDEQYF
TGTGCCAGCAGTTATTTCGACGAGCAGTACTTC
>TRBJ1-2|TRBV6-1|-|-
CASSEAAGEGDYTF
TGTGCCAGCAGTGAAGCCGCAGGCGAAGGCGACTACACCTTC
>TRBJ2-7|TRBV27|-|-
CASSRQGPAYEQYF
TGTGCCAGCAGCCGTCAGGGGCCAGCCTACGAGCAGTACTTC
>TRBJ1-1|TRBV5-1|TRBD1|-
CASSGTGGYTEAFF
TGCGCCAGCAGCGGGACAGGGGGGTACACTGAAGCTTTCTTT
>TRBJ1-2|TRBV5-1|TRBD1|-
CASRGQTGAYGYTF
TGCGCCAGCAGGGGACAGACAGGGGCCTATGGCTACACCTTC
>TRBJ1-4|TRBV9|-|-
CASSVGLRDTITNEKLFF
TGTGCCAGCAGCGTGGGGCTAAGGGACACTATAACTAATGAAAAACTGTTTTTT
>TRBJ2-3|TRBV5-5|-|-
CASSLTVSTDTQYF
TGTGCCAGCAGCCTGACAGTAAGCACAGATACGCAGTATTTT
>TRBJ2-2|TRBV28|TRBD1|once
CAIHQTGAGELFF
TGTGCCATCCACCAAACAGGGGCCGGGGAGCTGTTTTTT
>TRBJ1-2|TRBV19|TRBD1|few
CASSILPGTGGDGYTF
TGTGCCAGTAGTATCCTCCCCGGGACAGGGGGCGATGGCTACACCTTC
>TRBJ2-7|TRBV21-1|-|once
CASSKSGDSRRGLEQYF
TGTGCCAGCAGCAAATCGGGGGACAGTCGAAGGGGTTTGGAGCAGTACTTC
>TRBJ2-5|TRBV5-6|TRBD1|-
CASSSPGTVGIIAQYF
TGTGCCAGCAGCAGCCCCGGGACAGTGGGTATCATCGCCCAGTACTTC
>TRBJ1-2|TRBV18|-|-
CASSPPEGDYGYTF
TGTGCCAGCTCACCACCGGAGGGTGACTATGGCTACACCTTC
>TRBJ1-1|TRBV28|-|-
CASSLKHQGMGNTEAFF
TGTGCCAGCAGCCTCAAACACCAGGGGATGGGGAACACTGAAGCTTTCTTT
>TRBJ2-7|TRBV3-1/TRBV3-2|TRBD1|once
CASSRSSVRDRVLF
TGTGCCAGCAGCCGGTCCTCCGTGCGGGACAGGGTCCTATTC
>TRBJ1-5|TRBV28|-|-
CASSLDTSNQPQHF
TGTGCCAGCAGCTTAGACACTAGCAATCAGCCCCAGCATTTT
>TRBJ2-7|TRBV6-5|TRBD2|once
CASGRAGGSEEQYF
TGTGCCAGCGGACGGGCGGGGGGGTCAGAGGAGCAGTACTTC
>TRBJ1-1|TRBV25-1|-|-
CASSEGEWTEAFF
TGTGCCAGCAGTGAAGGGGAGTGGACTGAAGCTTTCTTT
>TRBJ1-1|TRBV11-3|-|-
CASSLVPLGTEAFF
TGTGCCAGCAGCTTAGTCCCACTAGGCACTGAAGCTTTCTTT
>TRBJ1-2|TRBV19|-|-
CASTNPSGGDYGYTF
TGTGCCAGTACCAATCCGTCGGGGGGCGACTATGGCTACACCTTC
>TRBJ1-1|TRBV6-6|-|few
CASSPHGEAFF
TGTGCCAGCAGCCCTCACGGGGAAGCTTTCTTT
>TRBJ1-2|TRBV19|-|-
CASSYDRLSNYGYTF
TGTGCCAGTAGTTACGACAGGTTATCTAACTATGGCTACACCTTC
>TRBJ2-1|TRBV19|TRBD2|-
CASSPFLAGENNEQFF
TGTGCCAGTAGTCCTTTCCTAGCGGGGGAGAACAATGAGCAGTTCTTC